The 14 T cell receptor beta chains given below trace back to one sample, sequenced in a study of siplizumab effects on memory and regulatory T cells. Some clones are missing from TCRdb's copy, which holds only in-frame ones; the method was immunoSEQ multiplex PCR. There are 120,000 or so clones in the sample; around 90% occur only once, and roughly 1.4% lies in the top ten. The sequenced sample consisted of CD4+ T cells sorted from blood. These receptors came from a human donor in good health.

This clone has a single count. This chain uses TRBV19 with TRBJ1-5, with D uncertain. Trimming cost V 0 bases and J 4 bases, with 10 bases left between them. In germline, CDR1 is LNHDA, CDR2 SQIVND (reference sequence). This CDR3 is built from 15 residues. Here the CDR3 reads CASSIDRIWNQPQHF. The CDR3 nucleotides read TGTGCCAGTAGTATAGACAGGATTTGGAATCAGCCCCAGCATTTT.

The chain combines TRBV6-5 with TRBJ2-1, with TRBD1 matching over 8 bases. The CDR3 extends over 15 amino acids. The V gene end was trimmed by 6 bases and the J gene end by 10 bases; junction bases not matched to a gene: 14. Germline lookup yields CDR1 MNHEY and CDR2 SVGAGI. The CDR3 DNA follows: TGTGCCAGCAGAACCGACAGGGGTGGGAACCCAGAGCAGTTCTTC. Protein product: CASRTDRGGNPEQFF.

This clone appeared once. V and J are TRBV6-5 and TRBJ1-4, with D possibly matching TRBD1 (6 bases). There are 13 residues in the CDR3. Germline CDR1 is MNHEY and CDR2 is SVGAGI. The V end lost 10 bases, the J end lost 11 bases, and 20 bases lay between the germline ends. CDR3 sequence reads: CATIGGKKEKLFF. The CDR3 bases are TGTGCCACCATTGGGGGCAAGAAGGAGAAACTGTTTTTT.

This chain links TRBV19 with TRBJ1-3; D is ambiguous. CDR3 size: 12 residues. From germline, CDR1 is LNHDA and CDR2 SQIVND (reference sequence). The V end was cut by 9 bases, the J end by 6 bases, with 12 bases between. CDR3 bases: TGTGCCAGCCTATCTTGGGAAAACACCATATATTTT. Its translation: CASLSWENTIYF.

V is TRBV7-6 and J is TRBJ1-3; 9 bases align to TRBD1. Germline V gene sequence: CDR1 SGHVS, CDR2 FNYEAQ. The CDR3 sequence is 15 residues long. V shed 4 bases, J shed 2 bases, and the junction held 3 bases outside the gene matches. CDR3 in amino acids: CASSSGQGPGNTIYF. The DNA of the CDR3 is TGTGCCAGCAGCTCCGGACAGGGGCCTGGAAACACCATATATTTT.

The chain combines TRBV6-5 with TRBJ2-5; D remains ambiguous. Germline CDR1 and CDR2: MNHEY and SVGAGI. V was cut by 2 bases and J by 4 bases, with 14 bases left in between. This CDR3 has 15 residues. For the CDR3, the DNA is TGTGCCAGCAGTTACCGGCGGTACAATATAGAGACCCAGTACTTC. Its translation is CASSYRRYNIETQYF.

The chain uses TRBV5-1 and TRBJ2-5; TRBD1 aligns across 11 bases. V lost 2 bases, J lost 5 bases, and 8 bases stayed unmatched. Germline loops: CDR1 SGHRS, CDR2 YFSETQ. CDR3 length: 16 amino acids. The CDR3 here is CASSFLGQGAYETQYF. In DNA, the CDR3 is TGCGCCAGCAGCTTCCTTGGACAGGGGGCGTATGAGACCCAGTACTTC. Full variable domain (remainder filled in from reference TRBV5-1 and TRBJ2-5): KAGVTQTPRYLIKTRGQQVTLSCSPISGHRSVSWYQQTPGQGLQFLFEYFSETQRNKGNFPGRFSGRQFSNSRSEMNVSTLELGDSALYLCASSFLGQGAYETQYFGPGTRLLVL.

The V and J genes are TRBV7-6 and TRBJ1-4; 9 nucleotides align to TRBD1. This CDR3 has 16 amino acids. V was clipped by 5 bases and J by 2 bases; unmatched bases: 6. Looked up from germline, CDR1 is SGHVS and CDR2 is FNYEAQ. CDR3 amino acids: CASSPGQGGTNEKLFF. DNA of the CDR3: TGTGCCAGCAGCCCGGGACAGGGAGGTACTAATGAAAAACTGTTTTTT.

The chain joins TRBV2 to TRBJ1-3; TRBD1 matches 7 bases. V lost 6 bases, J lost 4 bases, and 6 bases stayed unmatched. CDR1 and CDR2 (germline): SNHLY, FYNNEI. The CDR3 sequence is 14 residues long. CDR3 nucleotides: TGTGCCAGCAGCCAACAGGGGTCCGGAAACACCATATATTTT. As protein: CASSQQGSGNTIYF. The full variable domain, completed using reference TRBV2 and TRBJ1-3, is EPEVTQTPSHQVTQMGQEVILRCVPISNHLYFYWYRQILGQKVEFLVSFYNNEISEKSEIFDDQFSVERPDGSNFTLKIRSTKLEDSAMYFCASSQQGSGNTIYFGEGSWLTVV.

This chain joins TRBV5-5 and TRBJ2-7, with 8 bases identical to TRBD1. From germline, CDR1 is SGHKS and CDR2 YYEKEE (reference sequence). This CDR3 spans 13 amino acids. Germline trimming cut 3 bases from V and 6 bases from J; bases unmatched to any gene: 5. CDR3 sequence: CASSSQGAGEQYF. The CDR3, as DNA: TGTGCCAGCAGCTCCCAGGGGGCTGGCGAGCAGTACTTC.

This chain connects TRBV7-2 to TRBJ1-2; D is uncertain. Germline V gene sequence: CDR1 SGHTA, CDR2 FQGNSA. The CDR3 totals 14 residues. The germline V and J ends were trimmed by 4 bases and 7 bases, with 16 bases remaining between them. The CDR3 coding sequence is TGTGCCAGCAGCTCATCGCAAGGGTTGGGTGGCTACACCTTC. This sequence encodes CASSSSQGLGGYTF.

This clone occurred a few times. The chain couples TRBV19 to TRBJ1-5; no definite D call. Germline loops: CDR1 LNHDA, CDR2 SQIVND (reference sequence). V was trimmed by 6 bases and J by 9 bases, leaving 15 bases between them. This CDR3 spans 13 amino acids. The CDR3 DNA is TGTGCCAGTAGCCGTGACAACCTATTGCCCCAGCATTTT. Its protein product is CASSRDNLLPQHF. Combining the CDR3 with reference TRBV19 and TRBJ1-5 gives the whole variable domain DGGITQSPKYLFRKEGQNVTLSCEQNLNHDAMYWYRQDPGQGLRLIYYSQIVNDFQKGDIAEGYSVSREKKESFPLTVTSAQKNPTAFYLCASSRDNLLPQHFGDGTRLSIL.

CDR3 nucleotides: TGTGCCAGCAGGCGACTAGCGGGGCCAGATACGCAGTATTTT. Translating gives CASRRLAGPDTQYF. The gene calls are TRBV6-5 and TRBJ2-3; 11 bases match TRBD2. The CDR3 is 14 amino acids. Trimming at V came to 6 bases and at J to 4 bases, leaving 3 bases not matched to a gene. The germline V gene has CDR1 MNHEY and CDR2 SVGAGI.

V gene TRBV6-6 combines with J gene TRBJ2-7; D uncertain. CDR3 length: 14 residues. Germline loops: CDR1 MNHNY, CDR2 SVGAGI (reference sequence). Trimming took 7 bases from V and 3 from J, leaving 16 bases between them. The CDR3 loop reads CASTKSDGNYEQYF. As DNA, the CDR3 is TGTGCCAGCACTAAGTCGGACGGTAACTACGAGCAGTACTTC.